The rows below give T cell receptor beta chains drawn from one sample of a study of beta chain features in type 1 diabetes. Profiled with immunoSEQ multiplex PCR; TCRdb holds only in-frame clones, not every one. The sample lists under 900,000 clones; about a sixth were seen once. Sequencing was done on a sample of naive CD4+ T cells from blood. Receptors were obtained from a woman under 30 in good health. The CDR3 runs from the conserved cysteine through the conserved F or W. A D gene is named only where the DNA matches it firmly. Clone sizes are given selectively: once, few, many, or a class where the clone is expanded.

TRBJ2-1 | few | TRBV6-1 | 15 | TRBD2 | TGTGCCAGCAGTTTAGCGGGAGCTGGGGTCAATGAGCAGTTCTTC | CASSLAGAGVNEQFF
TRBJ2-6 | few | TRBV6-1 | 17 | . | TGTGCCATCAGTGGGACGGATTTTGAGGCTGGGGCCAACGTCCTGACTTTC | CAISGTDFEAGANVLTF
TRBJ2-7 | . | TRBV21-1 | 16 | . | TGTGCCAGCAGCACTCGGACCAGCTATATGACTTACGAGCAGTACTTC | CASSTRTSYMTYEQYF
TRBJ2-5 | few | TRBV7-9 | 15 | TRBD1 | TGTGCCAGCAGCTTGAAGGGGGCTAATGGAGAGACCCAGTACTTC | CASSLKGANGETQYF
TRBJ2-6 | . | TRBV15 | 17 | . | TGTGCCACCAGCAGAGCTCAGGGGTTCTCTGGGGCCAACGTCCTGACTTTC | CATSRAQGFSGANVLTF
TRBJ1-2 | . | TRBV5-4 | 16 | . | TGTGCCAGCAGCTTGGGGATGGAGGGGGGATACTATGGCTACACCTTC | CASSLGMEGGYYGYTF
TRBJ2-5 | . | TRBV4-2 | 15 | TRBD2 | TGTGCCAGCAGCCAACCCAGGGAGGGCCAAGAGACCCAGTACTTC | CASSQPREGQETQYF
TRBJ1-5 | few | TRBV19 | 15 | . | TGTGCCAGTAGTGGCGCTAAGTTTAGCAATCAGCCCCAGCATTTT | CASSGAKFSNQPQHF
TRBJ2-1 | . | TRBV5-1 | 16 | TRBD2 | TGCGCCAGCAGCTTGGTGGCGGGAGGGTTATACAATGAGCAGTTCTTC | CASSLVAGGLYNEQFF
TRBJ2-7 | . | TRBV21-1 | 13 | . | TGTGCCAGCAACTCGACAGGCTCCTACGAGCAGTACTTC | CASNSTGSYEQYF